The 24 T cell receptor beta chains in this list originate from one sample, sequenced in a study of blood T cell repertoires in COVID-19. Profiling relied on immunoSEQ multiplex PCR, and the TCRdb table lists in-frame clones only, not all of them. The sample includes around 160,000 clones, 75% to 85% seen only once; the top ten take 10% to 15%. The material sequenced was peripheral blood. These TCRs come from a man aged 55 to 70 with active or convalescent COVID-19.

The chain is built from TRBV3-1 (or the pseudogene TRBV3-2) and TRBJ2-1, with 9 bases fitting TRBD2. The CDR3 totals 16 residues. CDR1 and CDR2 (germline): LGHDT, YNNKEL (reference sequence). V was pared by 0 bases and J by 10 bases, with 10 bases of the junction left unmatched. CDR3: CASSQDVASGKGEQFF. CDR3 nucleotides: TGTGCCAGCAGCCAAGATGTGGCTAGCGGGAAGGGGGAGCAGTTCTTC.

This clone was counted between two and nine times. The rearrangement uses TRBV28 and TRBJ2-3, with D maybe TRBD2 (5 bases). Trimming shortened V by 8 bases and J by 0 bases, and 6 bases separated the two germline ends. Germline CDR1 is MDHEN and CDR2 is SYDVKM. This CDR3 spans 12 amino acids. The CDR3 DNA is TGTGCCAGCTCGGGGAGCACAGATACGCAGTATTTT. It is translated as CASSGSTDTQYF.

V gene TRBV19 combines with J gene TRBJ2-1; D call uncertain. Per the germline V gene, CDR1 is LNHDA and CDR2 is SQIVND (reference sequence). V was shortened by 4 bases and J by 10 bases, with 14 bases between the two germline ends. The CDR3 is made up of 13 amino acids. The CDR3 region is CASSTKASYEQFF. The CDR3 DNA reads TGTGCCAGTAGTACAAAGGCTAGTTACGAGCAGTTCTTC.

V gene TRBV5-1 combines with J gene TRBJ1-4; D is undetermined. Germline V CDR1 and CDR2: SGHRS, YFSETQ. The CDR3 totals 15 residues. The ends were cut back, 0 bases at V and 3 bases at J, with 9 bases in the middle. In DNA form, the CDR3 reads TGCGCCAGCAGCTTGGGGGAGGGTCCTAATGAAAAACTGTTTTTT. The encoded protein is CASSLGEGPNEKLFF.

This chain uses TRBV3-1 (or the pseudogene TRBV3-2) with TRBJ2-3, with 10 positions matching TRBD2. The CDR3 runs 15 residues. J lost 6 bases, V lost 4 bases, and 7 bases had no gene match. In germline, CDR1 is LGHDT, CDR2 YNNKEL (reference sequence). The DNA of the CDR3 is TGTGCCAGCAGCCCGGAGACTAGCGGGTCCGATACGCAGTATTTT. Amino acids: CASSPETSGSDTQYF.

The CDR3 loop reads CASSQDPTVSQFGTQYF. The DNA of the CDR3 is TGCGCCAGCAGCCAAGACCCTACAGTATCCCAATTTGGGACCCAGTACTTC. The chain joins TRBV4-3 to TRBJ2-5; D not resolved. V lost 0 bases and J lost 7, with 21 bases in between. Germline V lookup: CDR1 LGHNA, CDR2 YSLEER. The CDR3 runs to 17 residues.

This clone was counted a single time. V and J are TRBV29-1 and TRBJ1-1; 9 nucleotides align to TRBD1. The V and J ends lost 0 bases and 5 bases, in that order; junction bases with no gene match: 13. From germline, CDR1 is SQVTM and CDR2 ANQGSEA. There are 17 residues in the CDR3. The CDR3 sequence: CSVEDLSRDRVNTEAFF. The CDR3, as DNA: TGCAGCGTTGAAGATCTTAGCCGGGACAGGGTTAATACTGAAGCTTTCTTT.

A few counts support this clone. V and J are TRBV28 and TRBJ1-2, with TRBD1 matching over 9 bases. CDR3 length equals 14 residues. Trimming removed 4 bases from V and 3 bases from J; junction bases left unmatched: 3. The germline V gene encodes CDR1 MDHEN and CDR2 SYDVKM. The CDR3: CASSYGQGHYGYTF. Written as DNA, the CDR3 is TGTGCCAGCAGTTACGGACAGGGGCACTATGGCTACACCTTC.

CDR3 sequence reads: CASSIDRATGYTF. CDR3 in DNA: TGTGCCAGCAGTATTGACAGGGCGACTGGCTACACCTTC. The chain employs TRBV7-9 and TRBJ1-2; 7 bases align to TRBD1. With V trimmed by 6 bases and J by 7 bases, 8 bases remained unmatched. This CDR3 has 13 residues. Germline loops: CDR1 SEHNR, CDR2 FQNEAQ (reference sequence).

This chain uses TRBV19 with TRBJ2-1; tentatively, D is TRBD1 (6 bases). Trimming pared 0 bases from V and 2 bases from J, leaving 11 bases between. There are 16 residues in the CDR3. Germline CDR1 reads LNHDA; CDR2 reads SQIVND (reference sequence). CDR3 region: CASSIDTGSTYNEQFF. The CDR3 DNA sequence: TGTGCCAGTAGTATAGATACAGGGTCCACCTACAATGAGCAGTTCTTC.

This chain uses TRBV7-3 with TRBJ1-1, with D perhaps matching TRBD1 (5 bases). The CDR3 has 13 residues. From germline, CDR1 is SGHTA and CDR2 FQGTGA. Between the trimmed V and J ends, which lost 5 bases and 1 base, there was a span of 8 bases. In nucleotides, the CDR3 is TGTGCCAGCAGCGTACAGGAGAACACTGAAGCTTTCTTT. It specifies CASSVQENTEAFF. Drawing the rest from reference TRBV7-3 and TRBJ1-1, the complete variable domain is GAGVSQTPSNKVTEKGKYVELRCDPISGHTALYWYRQSLGQGPEFLIYFQGTGAADDSGLPNDRFFAVRPEGSVSTLKIQRTERGDSAVYLCASSVQENTEAFFGQGTRLTVV.

The V and J genes are TRBV11-3 and TRBJ2-2, with TRBD2 identical over 9 bases. J gave up 6 bases and V 3 bases, and 5 bases lay outside the gene matches. The CDR3 runs to 15 residues. Germline loops: CDR1 SGHNT, CDR2 YENEEA. The CDR3 region is CASSLGGRGAGELFF. The DNA of the CDR3 is TGTGCCAGCAGCTTGGGCGGGAGGGGGGCCGGGGAGCTGTTTTTT.

The chain combines TRBV12-3 or TRBV12-4 with TRBJ1-4; D gene uncertain. This CDR3 has 13 amino acids. Trimming pared 2 bases from V and 12 bases from J, leaving 13 bases between. CDR3 nucleotides: TGTGCCAGCAGTTTAAAGGCGGGTTCGGAACTGTTTTTT. Encoded protein: CASSLKAGSELFF.

CDR3 bases: TGTGCCAGCAGTGCTAGGGGCAGATCCTATGGCTACACCTTC. Amino acids: CASSARGRSYGYTF. The chain couples TRBV27 to TRBJ1-2; tentatively, D is TRBD1 (5 bases). The germline gives CDR1 MNHEY, CDR2 SMNVEV (reference sequence). The CDR3 loop spans 14 amino acids. The V and J ends lost 5 bases and 4 bases respectively, with 14 bases between them.

This clone appeared a single time. This sequence joins TRBV11-3 and TRBJ1-5; 7 bases agree with TRBD1. There are 19 residues in the CDR3. The V segment lost 2 bases and the J segment 0 bases; nucleotides outside the gene matches: 13. The germline gives CDR1 SGHNT, CDR2 YENEEA. CDR3 DNA sequence: TGTGCCAGCAGCTTATGGGTCGGGACAGCGATTTATAGCAATCAGCCCCAGCATTTT. Translation gives CASSLWVGTAIYSNQPQHF.

For the CDR3, the DNA is TGCGCCAGCAGCTTGAAGGCGGGACTGGGGGTGGATGAGCAGTTCTTC. This sequence encodes CASSLKAGLGVDEQFF. This chain uses TRBV5-1 with TRBJ2-1, with TRBD2 as a possible D gene (6 bases). The V end lost 1 base, the J end lost 8 bases, and 19 bases lay between the germline ends. The CDR3 is made up of 16 amino acids. Germline loops: CDR1 SGHRS, CDR2 YFSETQ.

J is TRBJ1-6 and V is TRBV9; 7 positions agree with TRBD1. Looked up from germline, CDR1 is SGDLS and CDR2 is YYNGEE. There are 14 residues in the CDR3. V lost 7 bases and J lost 3; bases outside the gene matches: 4. The CDR3 DNA reads as TGTGCCAGCTCCCGGGACAGCTATAATTCACCCCTCCACTTT. It is translated as CASSRDSYNSPLHF.

The CDR3 DNA sequence: TGTGCCAGCAGCGGACAGCAAGAGACCCAGTACTTC. This encodes CASSGQQETQYF. J is TRBJ2-5 and V is TRBV11-3, with D possibly matching TRBD1 (6 bases). CDR3 length equals 12 residues. The germline V and J ends were trimmed by 5 bases and 2 bases, with 6 bases remaining between them. The V gene's germline CDR1 is SGHNT and CDR2 YENEEA.

The chain employs TRBV27 and TRBJ2-7; 9 bases are a match to TRBD2. This CDR3 is built from 15 residues. The V gene's germline CDR1 is MNHEY and CDR2 SMNVEV (reference sequence). J lost 0 bases, V lost 6 bases, and 6 bases had no gene match. The CDR3 spells CASSRGLAYSYEQYF. CDR3 sequence (DNA): TGTGCCAGCAGCCGTGGACTAGCGTACTCCTACGAGCAGTACTTC.

This clone was detected once. The CDR3 nucleotides read TGCGCCAGCAGCCATCCTCCGGGGGGAACCTACGAGCAGTACTTC. Its translation: CASSHPPGGTYEQYF. V gene TRBV4-1 combines with J gene TRBJ2-7, with 7 bases that match TRBD2. The CDR3 is made up of 15 amino acids. The V segment lost 3 bases and the J segment 2 bases; nucleotides outside the gene matches: 7. Germline-derived CDR1 and CDR2 are MGHRA and YSYEKL.

The chain carries TRBV18 and TRBJ1-1; the match to TRBD1 covers 9 bases. The V gene's germline CDR1 is KGHSH and CDR2 LQKENI. The CDR3 consists of 16 residues. The ends lost 2 bases at V and 7 bases at J; junction bases unmatched: 11. The CDR3 nucleotides read TGTGCCAGCTCACCAGTCCCGGGACAGGGAATGATTGAAGCTTTCTTT. This codes for CASSPVPGQGMIEAFF.

The chain has TRBV7-2 and TRBJ1-5, with a tentative D call TRBD1 (5 bases). The V end lost 1 base, the J end lost 2 bases, and 9 bases lay between the germline ends. The CDR3 length is 15 residues. CDR1 SGHTA and CDR2 FQGNSA come from the germline V gene. CDR3 residues: CASSLDRKGNQPQHF. In DNA form, the CDR3 reads TGTGCCAGCAGCTTAGACAGGAAAGGCAATCAGCCCCAGCATTTT.

This clone was seen more than once but under ten times. This chain joins TRBV19 and TRBJ2-2, with a possible D match to TRBD2 (6 bases). Deletions cut 10 bases from V and 4 bases from J, with 16 bases between. Germline V gene sequence: CDR1 LNHDA, CDR2 SQIVND (reference sequence). This CDR3 spans 14 amino acids. CDR3 sequence reads: CATRGKIGTGELFF. In nucleotides, the CDR3 is TGTGCCACCCGGGGGAAGATCGGCACCGGGGAGCTGTTTTTT.

Written as DNA, the CDR3 is TGTGCCAGCGGCGCGGAGGCGGTTCGGGAGCAGTTCTTC. Translating gives CASGAEAVREQFF. The V call is TRBV7-2, the J call TRBJ2-1; D perhaps matches TRBD2 (5 bases). CDR1 SGHTA and CDR2 FQGNSA come from the germline V gene. Trimming removed 8 bases at V and 10 bases at J, with 18 bases between. The length of the CDR3 is 13 residues.